This T cell receptor (beta chain) is from a study of blood T cell repertoires in COVID-19. This CDR3 spans 17 amino acids. Trimming removed 5 bases at V and 1 base at J, with 18 bases between. CDR1 and CDR2 from the germline V gene are SGHVS and FQNEAQ. Sequencing used immunoSEQ multiplex PCR; TCRdb keeps in-frame clones, though not all of them. The sample records 210,000 or so clones, around 90% being singletons. Residents of about two dozen US areas, aged about 18 to 95 years, made up the participants. Recovered participants had two consecutive negative NP/OP PCR tests, healthcare professional clearance, or symptom resolution.

The TCR was taken from a young man who had recovered from COVID-19. The specimen was PBMCs or T cells enriched from blood (not recorded which). The chain joins TRBV7-8 to TRBJ1-5; D may be TRBD1 (6 bases). The DNA for the CDR3 is TGTGCCAGCAGCCGAGGGGACACCAACTGGAGCAATCAGCCCCAGCATTTT. Translated: CASSRGDTNWSNQPQHF.